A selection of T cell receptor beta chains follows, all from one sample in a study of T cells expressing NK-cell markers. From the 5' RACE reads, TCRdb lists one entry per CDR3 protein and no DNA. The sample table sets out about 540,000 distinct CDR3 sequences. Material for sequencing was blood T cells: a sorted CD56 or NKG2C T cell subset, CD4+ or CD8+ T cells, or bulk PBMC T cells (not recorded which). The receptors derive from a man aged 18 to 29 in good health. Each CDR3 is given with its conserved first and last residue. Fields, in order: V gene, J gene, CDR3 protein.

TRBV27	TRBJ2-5	CASSRGTGGGRETQYF
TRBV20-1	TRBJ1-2	CSARGGGEGYTF
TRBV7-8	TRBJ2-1	CASSPTSGRSEQFF
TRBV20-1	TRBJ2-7	CSARATQGGSSYEQYF
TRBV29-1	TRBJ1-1	CSVVEGRNTEAFF
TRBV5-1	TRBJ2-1	CASSLAPGSFYEQFF
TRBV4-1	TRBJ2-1	CASSQTGLAEQFF
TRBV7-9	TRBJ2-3	CASSSTPSGASTDTQYF
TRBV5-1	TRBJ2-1	CASSPDSSSYNEQFF
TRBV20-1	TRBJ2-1	CSARGDPNEQFF
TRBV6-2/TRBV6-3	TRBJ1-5	CASKGEGQPQHF
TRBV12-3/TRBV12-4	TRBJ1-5	CASSLGGVSNQPQHF
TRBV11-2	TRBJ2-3	CASRVGGGITDTQYF
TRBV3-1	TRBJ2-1	CASRAGTGVFGRYNEQFF
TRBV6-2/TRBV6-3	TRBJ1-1	CASSYPRPPWGTEAFF
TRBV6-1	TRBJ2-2	CASRPTGTSGMGVTGELFF
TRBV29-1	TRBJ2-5	CSVGGASGFLQETQYF
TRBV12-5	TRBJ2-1	CASGIKPGQKGDEQFF
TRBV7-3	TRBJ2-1	CASSAHLTDEQFF
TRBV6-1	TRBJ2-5	CASSPGTGGGETQYF
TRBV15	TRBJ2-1	CAILAGGHNEQFF
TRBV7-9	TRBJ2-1	CASSPFNWRGNNEQFF
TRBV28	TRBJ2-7	CASSFRYEQYF
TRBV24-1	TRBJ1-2	CATSDRTGLGGYTF
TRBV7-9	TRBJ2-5	CASSLHKQTQYF
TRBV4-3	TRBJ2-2	CASSQDQTGVATGELFF
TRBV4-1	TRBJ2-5	CASSQESAVQETQYF
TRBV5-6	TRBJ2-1	CASSFGAGMFF
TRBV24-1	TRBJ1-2	CATSETGQPSYGYTF
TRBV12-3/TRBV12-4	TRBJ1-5	CASSDRGLGQPQHF
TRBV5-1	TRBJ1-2	CASSLTDGPSGYTF
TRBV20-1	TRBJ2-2	CSARAGTGAMSNTGELFF
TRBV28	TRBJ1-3	CASSSRSLRQDSGNTIYF
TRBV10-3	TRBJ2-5	CAISSLTGGETQYF
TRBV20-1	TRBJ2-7	CSARDNRGRGGEQYF
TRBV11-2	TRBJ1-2	CASSPRAAVHGYTF
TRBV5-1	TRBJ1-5	CASSPDFNQPQHF
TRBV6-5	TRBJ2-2	CASSYLEAGTGELFF
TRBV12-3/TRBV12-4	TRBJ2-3	CASSLAPQTPDTQYF
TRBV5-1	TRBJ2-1	CASSEGGIREQFF
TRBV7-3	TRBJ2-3	CASSPLTSGTDTQYF
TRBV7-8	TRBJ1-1	CASSLVVSLAPNTEAFF
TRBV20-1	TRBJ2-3	CSASRPPRGDTQYF
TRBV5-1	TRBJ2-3	CASSRTGTSGRTDTQYF
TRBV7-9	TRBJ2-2	CASSTRQTNTGELFF
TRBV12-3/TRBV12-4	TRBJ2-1	CASSSVRDRVRWFF